This T cell receptor (beta chain) was found in a study of OX40 agonist ivuxolimab in advanced cancers. Study as a whole: Of mixed ages from 23 to 79 and averaging roughly 60 years, the group was roughly 83% male. Two cutaneous melanoma patients and one hepatocellular carcinoma patient, three in all, had partial responses. Notes on the study in general: Expanded clones were, on average, more numerous among CD8+ T cells than CD4+. Certain nonresponding patients likewise had low normalized T-cell clonal expansion.

To note about this clone: Antigen: not known.

TCRdb keeps only in-frame clones here, not all; method: immunoSEQ multiplex PCR. The data show some 19,000 clones, 65% to 90% seen once. The CDR3 sequence is 13 residues long. J gave up 7 bases and V 6 bases, and 5 bases lay outside the gene matches. CDR1 and CDR2 from the germline V gene are SQVTM and ANQGSEA. The V gene is TRBV29-1, the J gene TRBJ1-4; 10 nucleotides line up with TRBD1. The sequence was collected from an adult with an advanced solid tumor such as melanoma, head and neck, liver or kidney cancer. The source was CD4+ or CD8+ T cells sorted from blood, collected in a trial of the OX40 agonist ivuxolimab. The DNA for the CDR3 is TGCAGCGTGCTGGGACAGGGGACTGAAAAACTGTTTTTT. Its translation is CSVLGQGTEKLFF.